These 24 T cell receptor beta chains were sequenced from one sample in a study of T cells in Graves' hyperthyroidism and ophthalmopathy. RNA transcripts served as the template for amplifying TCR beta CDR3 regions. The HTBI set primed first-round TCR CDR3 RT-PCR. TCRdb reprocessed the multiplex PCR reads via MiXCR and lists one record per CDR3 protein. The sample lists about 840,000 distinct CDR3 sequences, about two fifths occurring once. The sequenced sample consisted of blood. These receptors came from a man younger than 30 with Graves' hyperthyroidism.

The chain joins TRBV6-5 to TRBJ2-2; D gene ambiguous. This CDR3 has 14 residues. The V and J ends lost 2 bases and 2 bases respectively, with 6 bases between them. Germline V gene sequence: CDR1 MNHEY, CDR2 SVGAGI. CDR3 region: CASSYHGNTGELFF. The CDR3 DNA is TGTGCCAGCAGTTACCACGGAAACACCGGGGAGCTGTTTTTT.

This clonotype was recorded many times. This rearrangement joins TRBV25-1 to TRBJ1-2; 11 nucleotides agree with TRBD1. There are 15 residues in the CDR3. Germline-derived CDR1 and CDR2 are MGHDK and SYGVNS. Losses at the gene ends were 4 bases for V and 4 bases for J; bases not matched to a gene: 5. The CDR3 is CASSGGDRGFYGYTF. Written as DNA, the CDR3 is TGTGCCAGCAGTGGGGGGGACAGGGGGTTCTATGGCTACACCTTC.

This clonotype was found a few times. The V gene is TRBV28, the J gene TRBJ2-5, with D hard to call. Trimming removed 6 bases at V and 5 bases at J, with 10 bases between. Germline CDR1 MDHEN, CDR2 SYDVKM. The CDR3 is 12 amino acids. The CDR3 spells CASSVGPETQYF. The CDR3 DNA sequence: TGTGCCAGCAGCGTGGGCCCGGAGACCCAGTACTTC.

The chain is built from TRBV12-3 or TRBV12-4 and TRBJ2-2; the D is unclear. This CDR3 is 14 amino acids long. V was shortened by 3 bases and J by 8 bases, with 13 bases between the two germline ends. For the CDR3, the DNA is TGTGCCAGCAGTTTGGACGCCTCAATGGGGGAGCTGTTTTTT. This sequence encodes CASSLDASMGELFF.

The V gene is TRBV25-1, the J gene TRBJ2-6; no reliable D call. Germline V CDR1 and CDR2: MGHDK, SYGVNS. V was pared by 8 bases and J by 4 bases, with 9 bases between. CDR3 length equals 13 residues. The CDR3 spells CASVDEGANVLTF. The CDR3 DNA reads TGTGCCAGCGTTGATGAGGGGGCCAACGTCCTGACTTTC.

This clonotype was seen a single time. The CDR3 sequence: CATSSVTIDQPQHF. DNA of the CDR3: TGTGCCACCAGCAGTGTAACTATCGATCAGCCCCAGCATTTT. V and J are TRBV15 and TRBJ1-5, with D hard to call. Per germline, CDR1 LNHNV and CDR2 YYDKDF (reference sequence). Trimming took off 3 bases at V and 5 bases at J, with 11 bases between the two ends. The length of the CDR3 is 14 residues.

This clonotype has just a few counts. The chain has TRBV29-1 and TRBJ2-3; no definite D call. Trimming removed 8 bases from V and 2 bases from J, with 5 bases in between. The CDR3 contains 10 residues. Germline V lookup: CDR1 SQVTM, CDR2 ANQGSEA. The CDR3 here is CSTDTDTQYF. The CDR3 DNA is TGCAGCACAGACACAGATACGCAGTATTTT.

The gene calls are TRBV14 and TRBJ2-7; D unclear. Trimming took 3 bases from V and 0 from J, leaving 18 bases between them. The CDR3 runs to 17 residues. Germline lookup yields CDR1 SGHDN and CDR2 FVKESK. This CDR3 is CASSQPWRGVASYEQYF. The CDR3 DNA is TGTGCCAGCAGCCAGCCTTGGCGTGGGGTTGCCTCCTACGAGCAGTACTTC.

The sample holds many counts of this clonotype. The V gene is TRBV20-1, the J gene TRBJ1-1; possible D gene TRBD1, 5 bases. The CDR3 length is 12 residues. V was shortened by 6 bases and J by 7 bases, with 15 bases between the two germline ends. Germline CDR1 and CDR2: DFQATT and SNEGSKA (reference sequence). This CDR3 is CSASLRGGEAFF. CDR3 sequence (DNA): TGCAGTGCCTCCCTACGGGGGGGTGAAGCTTTCTTT.

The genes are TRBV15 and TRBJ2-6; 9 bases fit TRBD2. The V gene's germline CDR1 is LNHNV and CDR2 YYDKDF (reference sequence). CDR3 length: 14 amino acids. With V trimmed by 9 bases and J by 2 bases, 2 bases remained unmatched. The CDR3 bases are TGTGCCACTAGCGGGAGTACTGGGGCCAACGTCCTGACTTTC. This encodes CATSGSTGANVLTF.

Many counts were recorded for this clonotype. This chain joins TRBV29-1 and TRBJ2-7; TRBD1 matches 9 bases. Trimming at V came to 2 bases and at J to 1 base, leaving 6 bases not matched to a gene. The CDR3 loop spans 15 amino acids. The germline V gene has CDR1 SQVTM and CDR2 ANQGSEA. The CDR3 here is CSVESGDRESYEQYF. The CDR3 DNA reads TGCAGCGTTGAATCAGGGGACAGGGAATCCTACGAGCAGTACTTC.

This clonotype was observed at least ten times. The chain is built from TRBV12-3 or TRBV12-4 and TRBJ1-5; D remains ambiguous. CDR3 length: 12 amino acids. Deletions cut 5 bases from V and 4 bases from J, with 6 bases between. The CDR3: CASSQTNQPQHF. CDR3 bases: TGTGCCAGCAGTCAGACTAATCAGCCCCAGCATTTT.

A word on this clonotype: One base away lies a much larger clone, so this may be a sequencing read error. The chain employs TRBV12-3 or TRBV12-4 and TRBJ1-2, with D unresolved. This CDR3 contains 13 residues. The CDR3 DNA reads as TGTGCCAGCAGGTTAGAAGCAAACTATGGCTACACCTTC. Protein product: CASRLEANYGYTF.

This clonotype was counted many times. CDR3 sequence reads: CASGRETQYF. In DNA form, the CDR3 reads TGTGCCAGCGGGAGGGAGACCCAGTACTTC. The chain employs TRBV7-8 and TRBJ2-5, with TRBD2 as a possible D gene (6 bases). Germline V lookup: CDR1 SGHVS, CDR2 FQNEAQ. CDR3 length: 10 amino acids. Trimming removed 8 bases from V and 5 bases from J, with 6 bases in between.

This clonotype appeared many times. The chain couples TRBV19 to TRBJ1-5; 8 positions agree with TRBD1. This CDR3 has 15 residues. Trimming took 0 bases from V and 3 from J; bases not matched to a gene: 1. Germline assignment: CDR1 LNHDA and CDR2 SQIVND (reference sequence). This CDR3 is CASSIEGQANQPQHF. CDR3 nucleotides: TGTGCCAGTAGTATAGAGGGACAGGCCAATCAGCCCCAGCATTTT.

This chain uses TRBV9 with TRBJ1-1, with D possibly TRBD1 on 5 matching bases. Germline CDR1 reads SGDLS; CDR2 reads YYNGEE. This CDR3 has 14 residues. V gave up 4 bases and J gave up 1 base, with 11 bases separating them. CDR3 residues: CASSWGRANTEAFF. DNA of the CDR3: TGTGCCAGCAGCTGGGGGAGGGCGAACACTGAAGCTTTCTTT.

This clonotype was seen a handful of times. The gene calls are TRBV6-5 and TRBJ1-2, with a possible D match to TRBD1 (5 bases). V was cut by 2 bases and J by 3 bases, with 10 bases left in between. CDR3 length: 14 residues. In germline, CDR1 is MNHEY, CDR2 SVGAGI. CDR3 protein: CASSYGQGHYGYTF. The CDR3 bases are TGTGCCAGCAGTTACGGGCAGGGACACTATGGCTACACCTTC.

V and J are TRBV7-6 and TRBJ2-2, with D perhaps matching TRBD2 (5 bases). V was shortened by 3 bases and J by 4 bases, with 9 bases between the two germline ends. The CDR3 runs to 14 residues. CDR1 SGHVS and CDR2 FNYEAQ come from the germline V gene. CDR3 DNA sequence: TGTGCCAGCAGCTTTAGGGAGACCACCGGGGAGCTGTTTTTT. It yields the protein CASSFRETTGELFF.

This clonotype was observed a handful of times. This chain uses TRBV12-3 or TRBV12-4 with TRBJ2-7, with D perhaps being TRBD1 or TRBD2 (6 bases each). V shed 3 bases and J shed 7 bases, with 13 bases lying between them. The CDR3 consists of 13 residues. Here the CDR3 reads CASSFRGLREQYF. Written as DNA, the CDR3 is TGTGCCAGCAGTTTCCGGGGGCTGAGGGAGCAGTACTTC.

The CDR3 bases are TGCAGTGCTAGAGACGCCCCAGGGGACCACCAAGAGACCCAGTACTTC. This codes for CSARDAPGDHQETQYF. The chain is built from TRBV20-1 and TRBJ2-5; D possibly corresponds to TRBD1 (6 bases). Trimming shortened V by 0 bases and J by 0 bases, and 14 bases separated the two germline ends. This CDR3 is 16 amino acids long. CDR1 and CDR2 (germline): DFQATT, SNEGSKA (reference sequence).

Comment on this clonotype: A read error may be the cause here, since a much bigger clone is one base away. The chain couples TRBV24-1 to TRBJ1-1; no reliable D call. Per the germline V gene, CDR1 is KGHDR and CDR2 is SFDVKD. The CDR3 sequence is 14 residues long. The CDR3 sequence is CASSCGDRNTEAFF. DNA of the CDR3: TGTGCCAGCAGTTGCGGGGATCGGAACACTGAAGCTTTCTTT.

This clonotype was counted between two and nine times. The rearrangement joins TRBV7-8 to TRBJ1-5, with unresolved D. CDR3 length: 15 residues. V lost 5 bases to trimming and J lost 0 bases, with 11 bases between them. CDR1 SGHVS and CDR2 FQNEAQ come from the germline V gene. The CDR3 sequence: CASSPRAGSNQPQHF. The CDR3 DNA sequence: TGTGCCAGCAGCCCTAGGGCGGGTAGCAATCAGCCCCAGCATTTT.

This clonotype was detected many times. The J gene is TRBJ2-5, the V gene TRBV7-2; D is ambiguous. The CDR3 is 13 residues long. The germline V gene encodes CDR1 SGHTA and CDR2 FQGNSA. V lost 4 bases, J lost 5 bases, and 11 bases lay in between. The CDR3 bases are TGTGCCAGCAGCTCCACCCGAGAGGAGACCCAGTACTTC. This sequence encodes CASSSTREETQYF.

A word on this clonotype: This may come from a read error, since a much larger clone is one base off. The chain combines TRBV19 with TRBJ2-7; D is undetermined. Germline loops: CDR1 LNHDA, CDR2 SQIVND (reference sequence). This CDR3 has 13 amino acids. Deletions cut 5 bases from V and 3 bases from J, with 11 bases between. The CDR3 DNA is TGTGCCAGTAGTGGTAGAAACGGCTACGAGCAGTACTTC. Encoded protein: CASSGRNGYEQYF.